This TCR beta chain was retrieved from a study of cytomegalovirus exposure and HLA in healthy donors. Study-level background: Early release data held 85 million to 95 million unique TCRs from HLA-typed donors.

Comments on this clone: What it binds is not known.

PCR employed 60 Vbeta and 13 Jbeta primers. The repertoire was sequenced with immunoSEQ multiplex PCR; TCRdb's copy has only in-frame clones and lacks some. The table lists some 90,000 clones, roughly three quarters of them singletons, with less than 1.5% in the top ten. Trimming pared 0 bases from V and 0 bases from J, leaving 8 bases between. The CDR3 spans 15 residues. Per germline, CDR1 SGDLS and CDR2 YYNGEE. Study conclusions and caveats: In a later analysis, productive TCRs from donors in an Asian-associated ancestry cluster reportedly carried fewer N-insertions than the cohort mean. Overall, around 150 TCR beta chains were annotated as cytomegalovirus-associated.

V gene TRBV9 combines with J gene TRBJ2-3, with TRBD2 as a possible D gene (5 bases). The origin of this receptor is a man aged 35 to 55 in good health and CMV-seronegative. Source material: PBMCs. CDR3 sequence: CASSVVATSTDTQYF. CDR3 DNA sequence: TGTGCCAGCAGCGTAGTAGCGACGAGCACAGATACGCAGTATTTT. The full variable domain, its missing parts supplied by reference TRBV9 and TRBJ2-3, is DSGVTQTPKHLITATGQRVTLRCSPRSGDLSVYWYQQSLDQGLQFLIQYYNGEERAKGNILERFSAQQFPDLHSELNLSSLELGDSALYFCASSVVATSTDTQYFGPGTRLTVL.